This T cell receptor beta chain was captured in a study of blood T cells in healthy people across ages. From germline, CDR1 is SNHLY and CDR2 FYNNEI. The CDR3 sequence is 12 residues long. With a J-beta primer mix and a sample-barcoded 5' primer, a second PCR ran 7 to 11 cycles. MiXCR, applied by TCRdb to the 5' RACE reads, yields one record per CDR3 protein. Seen here are hundreds of thousands of distinct CDR3 sequences, 20% to 30% observed once, and the top ten hold around 2.9%. This clonotype was recorded many times. These same records also appear under a second study, on T cells of mothers and their children. That source reports: Related and unrelated pairs show similar shaping of TCR recombination output by thymic selection.

The chain links TRBV2 to TRBJ2-5; no clear D gene. Matching the DNA end better, TRBJ2-1 makes the J call doubtful. Specimen: blood. This TCR was sampled from a boy between 10 and 17 years old in good health. The CDR3 DNA reads TGTGCCAGCAGTGGGCCCGGGAATGAGCAGTTCTTC. This sequence encodes CASSGPGNEQFF.